This T cell receptor beta chain was observed in a study of cytomegalovirus exposure and HLA in healthy donors (dated by TCRdb to about 2017). For context, the study as a whole: In an earlier analysis of roughly 500 of the donors, 276 Gb of sequence data and just under 120 million unique TCR beta sequences from 180 million or so T cells were reported. On average, around 200,000 unique TCR beta nucleotide sequences were sequenced per donor among 398 genotyped donors of the cohort, with around 19% of those sequences being non-productive. The study aimed to test whether cataloging public T cell receptors could reveal signatures of past pathogen exposure. Class I and class II HLA loci were covered by the typing at four-digit resolution. All discovery cohort repertoires had been generated on a single sequencing platform. Along with the approximately 700-subject first cohort, a separate validation cohort of more than 90 different subjects was used. Four to six DR-DQ haplotypes were handled as single units for association and clustering, since linkage in the cohort was strong. Rather than using new phenotypic data, the later analysis identified candidate immune exposures from TCR beta sequences and from how often those sequences occurred across donors. In a later genetic analysis, genome-wide SNP genotypes for about 55% of the roughly 670 donors were used, and that subset was treated as a discovery cohort. High-throughput TCR immunosequencing, statistical association of individual TCRs with disease status, and machine learning were combined to predict cytomegalovirus infection status. Using immunosequencing, the study profiled T cell repertoires from approximately 700 subjects and related those repertoires to cytomegalovirus serostatus. A later analysis re-analyzed previously published TCR beta repertoires from roughly 690 donors and added high-resolution HLA genotyping to study TCR occurrence patterns. An early release that covered some 640 HLA-typed donors contained approximately 300 gigabases of sequencing data and tens of millions of unique TCR sequences. Among the roughly 410 genotyped donors, about 83% belonged to the genetic ancestry cluster associated with self-reported Caucasian donors. In an earlier analysis of a few hundred of the donors, high-throughput TCR beta sequencing was used to judge whether each TCR beta V gene segment behaved as functional or pseudogenic. Alongside the repertoire data, information on donor age, sex, ethnicity and CMV serostatus was compiled. The number of donors typed differed by locus, with 629-630 for A, B, C, DRB1 and DQB1, approximately 500 for DQA1, some 570 for DPA1, and around 450 for DPB1.

The library was obtained by the immunoSEQ multiplex PCR assay. For the multiplex PCR, a mixture combining 60 forward primers for TCR Vbeta segments and 13 reverse primers for TCR Jbeta segments was used. Amplification of the CDR3 region of rearranged TCR beta genes was performed with a multiplex PCR assay on genomic DNA. Amplified TCR beta libraries were sequenced as 87-base-pair reads on the Illumina HiSeq System. From the authors' description of their analysis: Across the 500 to 700 repertoires, a later analysis counted tens of millions of unique TCR beta chains, some 11 million of which were shared by at least two donors. A nearest-neighbor algorithm error-corrected the raw reads and collapsed the reads into unique sequences, merging closely related sequences to remove PCR and sequencing errors. To assign V, D and J gene segments, CDR3 sequences were aligned to IMGT reference sequences. Each retained sequence needed at least a six-nucleotide match to both a V gene segment and a J gene segment. A rearrangement counted as productive if the CDR3 had no stop codons and remained in frame with V and J, and every other rearrangement counted as non-productive. Following IMGT convention, CDR3 was defined as the stretch from the second conserved V-encoded cysteine up to the conserved J-encoded phenylalanine. Sequences without an unambiguous match to a single V gene segment were excluded from the earlier analysis of about 600 of the donors. In an earlier analysis of about 590 of the donors, a V segment was called functional when productive rearrangements were above 56.7%, and segregating when the standard deviation between donors exceeded 5%. A statistical classification framework was developed to diagnose cytomegalovirus status using the catalog of TCR beta chain sequences. A later analysis assigned V and J genes by comparing TCR nucleotide sequences with IMGT/GENE-DB human TR gene sequences. In a later analysis, CDR3 sequences and most-parsimonious VDJ recombination scenarios were assigned using the TCRdist pipeline. In a later analysis, every TCR beta chain was defined by the combination of its CDR3 amino acid sequence and its V-gene family, and reads without a unique V-gene family were dropped. As a way to deal with suspected cross-contamination and a sequencing artifact, a later analysis dropped approximately 570 nucleotide sequences that were highly shared and had low generation probability. In a later analysis, a clonal expansion index was calculated for each public chain from normalized within-repertoire ranks of inferred template counts. In a later analysis, generation probabilities were computed using a VDJ recombination model fitted to out-of-frame rearrangements, and the results were checked against IGoR. In a later analysis, hypergeometric tests were used to score TCR-TCR, TCR-HLA and TCR-CMV co-occurrence, with a repertoire-size bias correction applied to TCR pairs. To estimate false discovery rates, a later analysis permuted the HLA or CMV assignments 20 times. In a later analysis, co-occurring TCRs were grouped using DBSCAN, with TCRdist sequence similarity added in when clustering inside HLA-allele-positive subsets. Repertoires with fewer than 30,000 or more than 120,000 public chains, plus five repertoires with anomalous nucleotide sharing, were excluded from co-occurrence clustering. TCRdb retrieved this table from immuneACCESS and kept in-frame rearrangements only. Not all clones are present; in checked studies, unresolved V genes account for under half, and no reason is known for the remainder. The V and J calls and the clone size are those of that table, but D and trimming were determined from the DNA. The sample table contains more than 150,000 clones; only one count was recorded for over 70% of them. The ten largest clones take up around 1.6% of the sample.

Here is what the overall study found, with its caveats: According to a later genetic analysis, donors in an Asian-associated ancestry cluster had fewer N-insertions in productive TCRs than the roughly 660-donor mean. In a later analysis, HLA-associated TCR beta chains were found to be more clonally expanded and to have lower generation probabilities than equally common non-associated chains. It was suggested by the authors that the approach could potentially be generalized to other disease states and immunological phenotypes. Only TCR beta chains were sequenced in this cohort, and the absence of alpha or paired-chain data limited detectable features. A further reported finding was that TCR beta sequences accurately predicted the HLA-A and HLA-B alleles for most subjects in the first cohort. CMV serostatus was the only immune exposure information available for the cohort. A group of highly shared sequence variants was considered likely to be a technical artifact of the sequencing pipeline. When HLA alleles, especially DR and DQ, strongly co-occurred, attributing TCR associations to individual alleles was difficult. Roughly uniform sequencing depth across donors was assumed in presence/absence analyses, although this assumption may not hold. Linkage disequilibrium might explain the correlated functional status among segregating V segments, but an unknown experimental factor could not be excluded. The study gave a list of 150 to 200 TCR beta chains associated with cytomegalovirus. Because HLA typing was unavailable for some donors at each locus, only the typed subset was used in association tests. V-gene and J-gene trimming of TCR beta chains was associated with a missense DCLRE1C variant in a later genetic analysis, and the association was replicated in an independent cohort. Some IMGT-functional V segments, including TRBV6-2 and TRBV6-3, could not be distinguished by the 87-base-pair reads and were therefore excluded. Cytomegalovirus status was reported to be diagnosed by the classifier with high specificity and sensitivity in both the original and validation cohorts. A later analysis associated about 17,000 TCR beta sequences with specific HLA alleles at a false discovery rate of 0.05. A later analysis reported that several top co-occurrence clusters appeared linked to parvovirus B19, influenza, CMV and Epstein-Barr virus. In a later analysis, TCR association rates were found to vary across HLA loci, with the most associated TCRs seen for DRB1 alleles and the fewest for HLA-C alleles. Most TCR sequences were observed very rarely across donors, whereas some public TCRs were present in many individuals. Because counts were too low, around 17 rarely observed V segments, including chromosome 9 orphons, were left out of the earlier analysis of 500 to 750 of the donors. Most CMV-associated TCR beta chains appeared to be HLA-restricted in a later analysis, and the HLA associations seemed to be driven largely by CMV exposure. In an earlier analysis of some 550 of the donors, most TCR beta V segments were observed in productive rearrangements about 90% or about 30% of the time, broadly matching IMGT annotations. Three of the identified cytomegalovirus-associated TCR beta chains were confirmed in vitro to be specific for cytomegalovirus antigens.

The cohort consisted of 600 to 700 healthy bone marrow donors. At the time of sampling, all cohort members were nominally healthy, though unrecorded immune exposures were likely present. The donor was CMV seronegative and was included in the group of over 300 seronegative cohort members. A peripheral blood sample was provided by each donor, and peripheral blood mononuclear cells were used for TCR beta sequencing. Genomic DNA was extracted from the blood cell samples with the Qiagen DNeasy Blood Extraction Kit. A word on this clone: Its target antigen remains unknown. Per-base qualities were not stored, and no clone one base away is much larger.

The CDR3 runs 12 residues from the cysteine to the phenylalanine. CDR3 DNA is the only sequence kept; it has 36 bases, read in frame from the first base. The germline V gene (reference sequence) provides CDR1 GTSNPN and CDR2 SVGIG. Trimming takes 5 bases from V and 7 bases from J, and the germline ends sit 14 bases apart. Sequences were obtained from PBMCs. The chain is assembled from TRBV30 and TRBJ1-2; no D gene call is confident. The TCR was taken from a woman aged 18-29 years in good health and CMV-seronegative. The CDR3 region: CAWYPLGSGYTF. The nucleotide sequence is given as TGTGCCTGGTACCCTTTGGGGAGTGGCTACACCTTC.